This TCR beta chain was identified in a study of blood T cell repertoires in COVID-19. Across the whole study: PBMCs, B-cell-depleted T cells, or T cells provided the cDNA or gDNA that made up the material.

As originally analysed: Quantification of nucleated cells was approximated via reference gene primer amplification. Profiled with immunoSEQ multiplex PCR; TCRdb holds only in-frame clones, not every one. V and J calls and clone size follow that table, whereas D and trimming were derived from the DNA. The sample carries about 170,000 clones, around 77% recorded once. CDR3 length: 14 residues. V gave up 1 base and J gave up 5 bases; unmatched junction bases: 3. Germline-derived CDR1 and CDR2 are LGHNA and YSLEER. The sample was peripheral blood. This TCR was recovered from a man between 65 and 80 years old with acute or convalescent COVID-19. This chain joins TRBV4-3 and TRBJ2-3; 7 bases align to TRBD2. The CDR3 spells CASSQGGGGDTQYF. In nucleotides, the CDR3 is TGCGCCAGCAGCCAAGGGGGCGGGGGAGATACGCAGTATTTT.